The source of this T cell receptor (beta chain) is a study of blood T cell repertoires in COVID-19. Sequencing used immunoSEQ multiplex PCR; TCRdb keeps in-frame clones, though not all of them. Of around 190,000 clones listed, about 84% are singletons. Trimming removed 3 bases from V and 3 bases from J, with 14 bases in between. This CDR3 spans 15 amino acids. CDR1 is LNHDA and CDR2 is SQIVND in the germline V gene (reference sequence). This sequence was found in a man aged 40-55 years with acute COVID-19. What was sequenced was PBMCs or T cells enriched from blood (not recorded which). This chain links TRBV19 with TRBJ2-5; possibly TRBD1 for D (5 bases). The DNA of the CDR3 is TGTGCCAGTAGTATCGGACAAGGTCGAAAAGAGACCCAGTACTTC. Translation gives CASSIGQGRKETQYF.